Each of the 30 T cell receptor beta chains below was sequenced from the same sample in a study of blood T cells in healthy people across ages. Combining a sample-barcoded 5' primer with a J-beta primer mix, a second PCR ran for roughly 6 to 12 cycles. TCRdb re-called the 5' RACE reads with MiXCR, one entry per CDR3 protein. The profile shows roughly 930,000 distinct CDR3 sequences, about 44% of them singletons. Material for sequencing was blood. The receptors were gathered from a man aged 25 to 45 in good health.

This clonotype was counted between two and nine times. CDR3 in amino acids: CASSHARGTAFNEKLFF. The CDR3 DNA reads TGTGCCAGCAGCCATGCCCGGGGGACAGCGTTTAATGAAAAACTGTTTTTT. The chain recombines TRBV14 with TRBJ1-4; TRBD1 agrees at 7 bases. With 3 bases clipped from V and 4 bases from J, the junction kept 11 bases outside the gene matches. CDR1 is SGHDN, CDR2 FVKESK, per germline. This CDR3 region has 17 residues.

V usage is TRBV7-9 and J usage is TRBJ2-1; 8 bases line up with TRBD2. Germline CDR1 and CDR2: SEHNR and FQNEAQ (reference sequence). Trimming at V came to 5 bases and at J to 3 bases, leaving 6 bases not matched to a gene. The CDR3 is made up of 15 amino acids. CDR3: CASSGRGALYNEQFF. The CDR3 DNA follows: TGTGCCAGCAGCGGGCGGGGGGCCCTCTACAATGAGCAGTTCTTC.

V and J are TRBV20-1 and TRBJ1-2; TRBD1 matches at 9 bases. CDR3 length equals 16 residues. Germline lookup yields CDR1 DFQATT and CDR2 SNEGSKA (reference sequence). V shed 6 bases, J shed 4 bases, and the junction held 15 bases outside the gene matches. The CDR3, as DNA: TGCAGTGCCGCCCAAGAACGACTGGACAGGGGCTATGGCTACACCTTC. Translated: CSAAQERLDRGYGYTF.

V is TRBV20-1 and J is TRBJ2-1; 9 bases are shared with TRBD2. Losses at the gene ends were 1 base for V and 5 bases for J; bases not matched to a gene: 6. CDR3 length equals 15 residues. CDR1 DFQATT and CDR2 SNEGSKA come from the germline V gene (reference sequence). CDR3: CSARGVRGGDNEQFF. DNA of the CDR3: TGCAGTGCTAGAGGTGTTCGCGGGGGGGACAATGAGCAGTTCTTC.

This clonotype was found a few times. This sequence joins TRBV25-1 and TRBJ1-1, with 10 bases that match TRBD1. CDR1 is MGHDK, CDR2 SYGVNS, per germline. The junction had 4 bases not matched to a gene; V was cut back by 5 bases and J by 4 bases. This CDR3 has 14 amino acids. DNA of the CDR3: TGTGCCAGCAGTCCGGACAGGGGGGTCACTGAAGCTTTCTTT. This codes for CASSPDRGVTEAFF.

This chain uses TRBV20-1 with TRBJ2-7; weak D call: TRBD2 (5 bases). V lost 6 bases and J 3 bases, leaving 12 bases between the germline ends. This CDR3 is built from 12 residues. Germline V gene lookup returns CDR1 DFQATT and CDR2 SNEGSKA (reference sequence). CDR3 protein: CSARPGNYEQYF. The CDR3 DNA sequence: TGCAGTGCCCGACCGGGGAACTACGAGCAGTACTTC.

The chain is built from TRBV6-5 and TRBJ1-2; possibly TRBD1 for D (5 bases). V was pared by 0 bases and J by 4 bases, with 6 bases between. Germline V gene lookup returns CDR1 MNHEY and CDR2 SVGAGI. The CDR3 sequence is 13 residues long. CDR3 in DNA: TGTGCCAGCAGTTACTCGGGGGTCTATGGCTACACCTTC. Translation gives CASSYSGVYGYTF.

This chain links TRBV25-1 with TRBJ2-6; D unclear. The CDR3 runs 15 residues. Germline CDR1 MGHDK, CDR2 SYGVNS. V was cut by 2 bases and J by 2 bases, with 7 bases left in between. The CDR3 loop reads CASSEVGPGANVLTF. The CDR3 DNA follows: TGTGCCAGCAGTGAAGTTGGTCCTGGGGCCAACGTCCTGACTTTC.

This clonotype was detected only a few times. The J gene is TRBJ2-1, the V gene TRBV6-2 or TRBV6-3, with 12 bases identical to TRBD2. CDR1 MNHEY and CDR2 SVGEGT come from the germline V gene. V gave up 6 bases and J gave up 8 bases; unmatched junction bases: 23. CDR3 length: 20 amino acids. The CDR3 loop reads CASSINQGRGLAGTVDEQFF. In DNA form, the CDR3 reads TGTGCCAGCAGCATTAACCAGGGGAGAGGACTAGCGGGGACCGTGGATGAGCAGTTCTTC.

This chain links TRBV5-1 with TRBJ2-5; a possible D gene is TRBD1 (6 bases). The CDR3 extends over 14 amino acids. The germline V gene encodes CDR1 SGHRS and CDR2 YFSETQ. V lost 0 bases and J 11 bases, leaving 17 bases between the germline ends. The CDR3 here is CASSLEDSYNEQYF. CDR3 sequence (DNA): TGCGCCAGCAGCTTGGAGGACAGTTACAATGAGCAGTACTTC. Full variable domain (missing parts from reference TRBV5-1 and TRBJ2-5): KAGVTQTPRYLIKTRGQQVTLSCSPISGHRSVSWYQQTPGQGLQFLFEYFSETQRNKGNFPGRFSGRQFSNSRSEMNVSTLELGDSALYLCASSLEDSYNEQYFGPGTRLLVL.

The chain links TRBV11-2 to TRBJ2-7, with D perhaps TRBD1 or TRBD2 (5 bases each). The CDR3 loop spans 15 amino acids. Germline CDR1 is SGHAT and CDR2 is FQNNGV. V lost 0 bases to trimming and J lost 6 bases, with 15 bases between them. CDR3 coding DNA: TGTGCCAGCAGCTTAGAGAGCGGATCCAGGGCCGAGCAGTACTTC. Translated, it gives CASSLESGSRAEQYF.

The table lists this clonotype with a few counts. This chain joins TRBV27 and TRBJ2-7; D is possibly TRBD2 (6 bases). This CDR3 has 14 amino acids. Trimming took off 5 bases at V and 3 bases at J, with 14 bases between the two ends. CDR1 and CDR2 (germline): MNHEY, SMNVEV (reference sequence). The CDR3 spells CASSRESGSYEQYF. The CDR3 coding sequence is TGTGCCAGCAGTAGGGAGTCCGGGAGCTACGAGCAGTACTTC.

The chain recombines TRBV5-1 with TRBJ2-1; 7 bases fit TRBD2. The length of the CDR3 is 15 residues. V dropped 3 bases and J dropped 2; count of bases not matched to a gene: 5. Looked up from germline, CDR1 is SGHRS and CDR2 is YFSETQ. Written as DNA, the CDR3 is TGCGCCAGCAGCTCCGGGACTAACGCCTACAATGAGCAGTTCTTC. Protein product: CASSSGTNAYNEQFF.

The chain carries TRBV20-1 and TRBJ2-7; D may correspond to TRBD1 or TRBD2 (5 bases each). The germline CDR1 and CDR2 sequences are DFQATT and SNEGSKA (reference sequence). Between the trimmed V and J ends, which lost 2 bases and 2 bases, there was a span of 19 bases. The CDR3 extends over 16 amino acids. CDR3 amino acids: CSARPLWDHSAYEQYF. The CDR3 nucleotides are TGCAGTGCTAGACCACTCTGGGACCACAGTGCCTACGAGCAGTACTTC.

The rearrangement joins TRBV21-1 to TRBJ1-1. TRBV21-1 is designated a pseudogene. This CDR3 comprises 15 residues. CDR3 sequence reads: CASRPQSAMNTEAFF. CDR3 nucleotide sequence: TGTGCCAGCAGACCCCAATCCGCCATGAACACTGAAGCTTTCTTT.

This chain connects TRBV6-1 to TRBJ2-7; 9 bases are shared with TRBD1. Germline CDR1 is MNHNS and CDR2 is SASEGT. This CDR3 region has 16 residues. The junction had 13 bases not matched to a gene; V was cut back by 9 bases and J by 1 base. CDR3 coding DNA: TGTGCCAGTGACAGGGGGATCAGGGGGTCTTCCTACGAGCAGTACTTC. This translates into CASDRGIRGSSYEQYF.

This clonotype was detected many times. The CDR3 loop is CASSYWRGFETQYF. The CDR3 nucleotides are TGTGCCAGCAGTTACTGGCGGGGGTTTGAGACCCAGTACTTC. J is TRBJ2-5 and V is TRBV6-6; 7 nucleotides match TRBD2. The CDR3 has 14 residues. CDR1 MNHNY and CDR2 SVGAGI come from the germline V gene (reference sequence). The V and J ends lost 1 base and 5 bases, in that order; junction bases with no gene match: 4.

This clonotype was found a few times. V gene TRBV2 combines with J gene TRBJ1-2; 10 bases map to TRBD1. The CDR3 sequence is 13 residues long. Germline CDR1 reads SNHLY; CDR2 reads FYNNEI. V was clipped by 6 bases and J by 4 bases; unmatched bases: 2. The CDR3 nucleotides are TGTGCCAGCAGCGGGGACAGGGGCTATGGCTACACCTTC. Translated, it gives CASSGDRGYGYTF.

V and J are TRBV27 and TRBJ1-2, with no clear D. This CDR3 spans 15 amino acids. Germline-derived CDR1 and CDR2 are MNHEY and SMNVEV (reference sequence). V lost 4 bases and J 2 bases, leaving 14 bases between the germline ends. The CDR3 DNA follows: TGTGCCAGCAGTTCCTTAACCGGGGTAAACTATGGCTACACCTTC. This codes for CASSSLTGVNYGYTF.

This clonotype was observed a few times. The chain has TRBV28 and TRBJ2-1; 8 bases are shared with TRBD2. Germline V gene lookup returns CDR1 MDHEN and CDR2 SYDVKM. The CDR3 sequence is 16 residues long. The junction had 8 bases not matched to a gene; V was cut back by 7 bases and J by 0 bases. In nucleotides, the CDR3 is TGTGCCAGCACCAACGGGGCGGGGGGCTCCTACAATGAGCAGTTCTTC. Its protein is CASTNGAGGSYNEQFF.

A single count supports this clonotype. For the CDR3, the DNA is TGCAGCGTAAGACAGGGACTGATGGGGGAGACCCAGTACTTC. Translated, it gives CSVRQGLMGETQYF. This chain joins TRBV29-1 and TRBJ2-7, with a tentative D call TRBD1 (7 bases). The J call could be wrong; TRBJ2-5 is a better fit for the DNA end. The CDR3 contains 14 residues. CDR1 is SQVTM and CDR2 is ANQGSEA in the germline V gene.

V usage is TRBV30 and J usage is TRBJ2-3; possibly TRBD2 for D (6 bases). Germline values: CDR1 GTSNPN, CDR2 SVGIG (reference sequence). The CDR3 has 13 amino acids. Trimming pared 2 bases from V and 4 bases from J, leaving 10 bases between. The CDR3 DNA reads as TGTGCCTGGAGTATAGGGGAGGCAGATACGCAGTATTTT. Residues: CAWSIGEADTQYF.

The V gene is TRBV4-1, the J gene TRBJ2-7; no reliable D call. Germline lookup yields CDR1 MGHRA and CDR2 YSYEKL. This CDR3 region has 14 residues. Trimming pared 4 bases from V and 2 bases from J, leaving 12 bases between. This CDR3 reads CASSPRNTAYEQYF. The CDR3 nucleotides are TGCGCCAGCAGCCCCCGGAACACGGCCTACGAGCAGTACTTC.

The rearrangement links TRBV7-2 to TRBJ1-4, with 7 bases fitting TRBD1. The CDR3 covers 15 residues. CDR1 and CDR2 from the germline V gene are SGHTA and FQGNSA. Trimming cost V 2 bases and J 8 bases; bases outside gene matches: 8. The chain's CDR3 is CASSLTNRGGEKLFF. Written as DNA, the CDR3 is TGTGCCAGCAGCTTAACCAACAGGGGAGGAGAAAAACTGTTTTTT.

The chain couples TRBV7-2 to TRBJ2-3; 7 nucleotides match TRBD1. V gave up 5 bases and J gave up 2 bases; unmatched junction bases: 13. CDR1 SGHTA and CDR2 FQGNSA come from the germline V gene. CDR3 length equals 17 residues. The CDR3 nucleotides are TGTGCCAGCAGCAAGCGACAGGGAATAATTCCCACAGATACGCAGTATTTT. Translation: CASSKRQGIIPTDTQYF.

This chain links TRBV27 with TRBJ2-1; 9 nucleotides match TRBD1. The length of the CDR3 is 15 residues. Germline CDR1 MNHEY, CDR2 SMNVEV (reference sequence). J gave up 6 bases and V 2 bases, and 5 bases lay outside the gene matches. CDR3 sequence reads: CASSLRTGVFNEQFF. The DNA for the CDR3 is TGTGCCAGCAGTTTAAGGACAGGGGTTTTCAATGAGCAGTTCTTC.

This clonotype was recorded a few times. This chain links TRBV4-1 with TRBJ2-7, with D perhaps TRBD1 (5 bases). There are 18 residues in the CDR3. V lost 0 bases and J lost 2, with 20 bases in between. Germline assignment: CDR1 MGHRA and CDR2 YSYEKL. The CDR3 nucleotides read TGCGCCAGCAGCCAAGAGATGCAGGGCCGATCCCGGACCTACGAGCAGTACTTC. Translating gives CASSQEMQGRSRTYEQYF.

V gene TRBV7-2 combines with J gene TRBJ2-1, with D maybe TRBD1 (6 bases). The V and J ends lost 5 bases and 6 bases respectively, with 20 bases between them. The CDR3 runs 16 residues. Germline lookup yields CDR1 SGHTA and CDR2 FQGNSA. CDR3 in DNA: TGTGCCAGCAGCAGGGCCGGGACACCCGGGGCCAATGAGCAGTTCTTC. It translates to CASSRAGTPGANEQFF. Filled out from reference TRBV7-2 and TRBJ2-1, the complete variable domain reads GAGVSQSPSNKVTEKGKDVELRCDPISGHTALYWYRQSLGQGLEFLIYFQGNSAPDKSGLPSDRFSAERTGGSVSTLTIQRTQQEDSAVYLCASSRAGTPGANEQFFGPGTRLTVL.

This clonotype showed up just a few times. CDR3 nucleotides: TGTGCCAGCAGTTTGCAGGCAGCACAAGAGACCCAGTACTTC. It specifies CASSLQAAQETQYF. This rearrangement joins TRBV12-3 or TRBV12-4 to TRBJ2-5, with D hard to call. Trimming removed 3 bases from V and 2 bases from J, with 10 bases in between. This CDR3 contains 14 residues.

This clonotype came up a few times. This rearrangement joins TRBV29-1 to TRBJ2-4; a possible D gene is TRBD2 (5 bases). The end of the DNA is better explained by TRBJ2-7, so the J call may be wrong. This CDR3 has 11 residues. Germline CDR1 and CDR2: SQVTM and ANQGSEA. The CDR3, as DNA: TGCAGCGGGGAGCAGAGTTACGAGCAGTACTTC. Amino acids: CSGEQSYEQYF.